The following is a T cell receptor (beta chain) sequence with its context. This sample was included in a study of blood T cell repertoires in COVID-19. Background on the study: Nucleic acid was either cDNA or gDNA, and it came from T cells, B-cell-depleted T cells, or PBMCs.

The germline V gene encodes CDR1 SGHNT and CDR2 YYREEE (reference sequence). The CDR3 spans 16 residues. Deletions cut 1 base from V and 1 base from J, with 14 bases between. Study processing details: Amplification with reference gene primers provided the estimates of nucleated cell counts. Some clones are missing from TCRdb's copy, which holds only in-frame ones; the method was immunoSEQ multiplex PCR. D and trimming come from the DNA, and the V and J calls and clone size come from that table. The sample includes about 59,000 clones, 90% of them seen just once. V gene TRBV5-4 combines with J gene TRBJ1-1, with a tentative D call TRBD1 (5 bases). The sequence derives from a man older than 75 with acute or convalescent COVID-19. Specimen: peripheral blood. DNA for the CDR3: TGTGCCAGCAGCTTGAGGTTGGGACTCTCGAACACTGAAGCTTTCTTT. This sequence encodes CASSLRLGLSNTEAFF.